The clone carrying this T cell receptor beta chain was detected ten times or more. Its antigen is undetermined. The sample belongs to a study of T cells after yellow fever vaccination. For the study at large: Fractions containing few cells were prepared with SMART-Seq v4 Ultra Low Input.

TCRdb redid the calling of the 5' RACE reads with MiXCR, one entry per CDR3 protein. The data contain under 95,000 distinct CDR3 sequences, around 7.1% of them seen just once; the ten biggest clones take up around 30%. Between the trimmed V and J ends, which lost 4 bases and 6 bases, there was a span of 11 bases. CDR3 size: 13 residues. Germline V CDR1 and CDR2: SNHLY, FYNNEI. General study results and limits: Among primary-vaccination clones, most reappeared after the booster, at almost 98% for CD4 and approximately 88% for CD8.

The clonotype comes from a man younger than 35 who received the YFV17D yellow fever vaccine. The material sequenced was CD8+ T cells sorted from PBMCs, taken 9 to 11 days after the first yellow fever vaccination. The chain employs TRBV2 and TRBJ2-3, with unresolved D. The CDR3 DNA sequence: TGTGCCAGCAGTGTCGCAGGTGTGGATACGCAGTATTTT. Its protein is CASSVAGVDTQYF.